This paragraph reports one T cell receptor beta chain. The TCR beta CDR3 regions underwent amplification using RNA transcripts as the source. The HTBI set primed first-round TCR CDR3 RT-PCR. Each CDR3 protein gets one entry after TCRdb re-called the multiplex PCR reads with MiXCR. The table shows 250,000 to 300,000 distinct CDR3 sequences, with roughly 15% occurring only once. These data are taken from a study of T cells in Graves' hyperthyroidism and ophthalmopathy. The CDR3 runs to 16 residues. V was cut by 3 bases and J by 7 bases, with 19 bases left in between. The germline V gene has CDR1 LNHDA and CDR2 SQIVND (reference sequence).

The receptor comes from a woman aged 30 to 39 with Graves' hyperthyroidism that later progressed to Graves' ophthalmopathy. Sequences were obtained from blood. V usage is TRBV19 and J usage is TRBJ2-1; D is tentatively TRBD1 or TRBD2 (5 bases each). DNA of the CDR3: TGTGCCAGTAGTATTTCGGGGCGGGCCTGGGCGAATGAGCAGTTCTTC. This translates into CASSISGRAWANEQFF.